This TCR beta chain was retrieved from a study of OX40 agonist ivuxolimab in advanced cancers. Study information: Every 2 weeks, patients received ivuxolimab intravenously, dosed at 0.01 to 10 mg/kg. Those treated in dose escalation had hepatocellular carcinoma, melanoma, renal cell cancer or head and neck cancer.

The table came from immunoSEQ multiplex PCR; TCRdb's copy has only in-frame clones and leaves some out. Altogether some 44,000 clones are present, over 65% being singletons, with the ten largest covering roughly 24%. V was cut by 6 bases and J by 0 bases, with 12 bases left in between. Germline loops: CDR1 ENHRY, CDR2 SYGVKD. The CDR3 contains 15 residues. Overall study results and limits: In the 0.1 to 3.0 mg/kg range, CD4+ and CD8+ blood T cells had expanded clonally by week 6. With doses of 0.1-3.0 mg/kg, partial responders showed among the lowest clonal expansion.

This clone was seen only once. Its target is unknown. Sequences were derived from CD4+ or CD8+ T cells sorted from blood, sampled in a trial of the OX40 agonist ivuxolimab. The chain recombines TRBV10-3 with TRBJ2-4, with D maybe TRBD2 (5 bases). The origin of this receptor is an adult with an advanced solid tumor such as melanoma, head and neck, liver or kidney cancer. The CDR3 sequence is CAISPGGLAKNIQYF. The CDR3 DNA is TGTGCCATCAGCCCTGGCGGGCTAGCCAAAAACATTCAGTACTTC.